Following are 5 T cell receptor beta chains from one sample sequenced in a study of blood T cell repertoires in COVID-19. Profiled with immunoSEQ multiplex PCR; TCRdb holds only in-frame clones, not every one. The data show roughly 250,000 clones, with roughly nine tenths seen just once and more than 6% held by the top ten. Sequencing input: peripheral blood. The receptor set was obtained from a man aged 60 to 69 who had recovered from COVID-19.

The chain links TRBV19 to TRBJ1-2; TRBD1 matches at 9 bases. The CDR3 length is 15 residues. Trimming at V came to 3 bases and at J to 9 bases, leaving 11 bases not matched to a gene. Germline V CDR1 and CDR2: LNHDA, SQIVND (reference sequence). Written as DNA, the CDR3 is TGTGCCAGTAGTATGGAAGCCGGGACAGGGTCTAGCTACACCTTC. It encodes CASSMEAGTGSSYTF.

This chain uses TRBV6-5 with TRBJ1-4; possible D gene TRBD1, 6 bases. Germline CDR1 and CDR2: MNHEY and SVGAGI. Trimming cost V 7 bases and J 4 bases, with 13 bases left between them. This CDR3 comprises 14 residues. CDR3 amino acids: CASTSGTHNEKLFF. CDR3 nucleotides: TGTGCCAGCACATCGGGGACACATAATGAAAAACTGTTTTTT.

CDR3 sequence: CASSLYGGVSSGSNTGELFF. CDR3 coding DNA: TGTGCCAGCAGTTTATATGGGGGGGTGTCTAGCGGATCGAACACCGGGGAGCTGTTTTTT. The chain joins TRBV27 to TRBJ2-2, with 7 bases that match TRBD2. After removal of 1 base from V and 0 bases from J, the junction contained 14 bases not matched to a gene. The CDR3 spans 20 residues. Germline values: CDR1 MNHEY, CDR2 SMNVEV (reference sequence).

The rearrangement joins TRBV6-5 to TRBJ2-4, with D possibly being TRBD2 (6 bases). Germline values: CDR1 MNHEY, CDR2 SVGAGI. Trimming pared 6 bases from V and 3 bases from J, leaving 12 bases between. The CDR3 length is 14 residues. CDR3 nucleotide sequence: TGTGCCAGCAGCGGAGGGCGTTTCAAAAACATTCAGTACTTC. Its translation is CASSGGRFKNIQYF.

This sequence joins TRBV5-1 and TRBJ1-4, with TRBD1 identical over 8 bases. CDR1 and CDR2 (germline): SGHRS, YFSETQ. V was clipped by 2 bases and J by 0 bases; unmatched bases: 3. The CDR3 totals 16 residues. DNA of the CDR3: TGCGCCAGCAGCTTCCAGGGGGCAGCAACTAATGAAAAACTGTTTTTT. Protein product: CASSFQGAATNEKLFF.